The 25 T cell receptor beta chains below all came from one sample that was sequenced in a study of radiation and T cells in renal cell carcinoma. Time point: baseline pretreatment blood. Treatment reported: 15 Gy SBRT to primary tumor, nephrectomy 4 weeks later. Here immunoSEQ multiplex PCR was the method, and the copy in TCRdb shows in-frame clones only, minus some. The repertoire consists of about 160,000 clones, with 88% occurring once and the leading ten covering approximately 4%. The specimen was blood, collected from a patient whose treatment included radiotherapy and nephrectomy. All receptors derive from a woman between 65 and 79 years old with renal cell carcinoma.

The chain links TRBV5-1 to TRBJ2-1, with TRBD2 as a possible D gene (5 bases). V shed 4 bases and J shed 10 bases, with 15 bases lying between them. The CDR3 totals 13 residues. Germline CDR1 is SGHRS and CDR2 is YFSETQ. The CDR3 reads CASSEGLVKEQFF. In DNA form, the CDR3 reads TGCGCCAGCAGCGAGGGCCTCGTTAAGGAGCAGTTCTTC.

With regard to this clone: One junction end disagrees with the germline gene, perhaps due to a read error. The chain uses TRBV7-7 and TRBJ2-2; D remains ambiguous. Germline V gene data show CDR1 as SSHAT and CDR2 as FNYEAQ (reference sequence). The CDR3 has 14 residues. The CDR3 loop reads CASSTDFSTGELFF. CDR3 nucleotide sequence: TGTGCTAGCAGCACAGACTTTTCCACCGGGGAGCTGTTTTTT.

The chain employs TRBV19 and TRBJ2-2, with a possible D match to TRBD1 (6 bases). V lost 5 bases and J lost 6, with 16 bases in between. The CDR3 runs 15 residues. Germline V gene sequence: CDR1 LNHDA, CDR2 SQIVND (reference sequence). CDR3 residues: CASSVRDKRSGELFF. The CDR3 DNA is TGTGCCAGTAGTGTCCGGGACAAGAGGTCCGGGGAGCTGTTTTTT. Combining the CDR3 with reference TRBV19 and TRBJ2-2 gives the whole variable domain DGGITQSPKYLFRKEGQNVTLSCEQNLNHDAMYWYRQDPGQGLRLIYYSQIVNDFQKGDIAEGYSVSREKKESFPLTVTSAQKNPTAFYLCASSVRDKRSGELFFGEGSRLTVL.

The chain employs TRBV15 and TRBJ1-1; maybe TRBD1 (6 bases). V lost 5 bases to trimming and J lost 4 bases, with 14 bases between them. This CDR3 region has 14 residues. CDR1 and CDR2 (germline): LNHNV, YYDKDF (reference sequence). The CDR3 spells CATSPRGGGTEAFF. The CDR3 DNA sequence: TGTGCCACCAGCCCGCGCGGGGGCGGCACTGAAGCTTTCTTT.

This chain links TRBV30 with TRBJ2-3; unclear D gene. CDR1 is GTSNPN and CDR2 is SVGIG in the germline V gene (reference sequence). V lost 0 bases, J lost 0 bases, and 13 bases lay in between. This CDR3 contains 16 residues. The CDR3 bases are TGTGCCTGGAGTGTAGAGGCGGACGGTAGCACAGATACGCAGTATTTT. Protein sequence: CAWSVEADGSTDTQYF.

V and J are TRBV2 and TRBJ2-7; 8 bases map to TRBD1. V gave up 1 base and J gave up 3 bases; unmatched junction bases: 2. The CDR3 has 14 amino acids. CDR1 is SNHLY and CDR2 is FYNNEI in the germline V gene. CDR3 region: CASSEETGGYEQYF. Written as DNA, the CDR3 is TGTGCCAGCAGTGAAGAAACAGGGGGCTACGAGCAGTACTTC.

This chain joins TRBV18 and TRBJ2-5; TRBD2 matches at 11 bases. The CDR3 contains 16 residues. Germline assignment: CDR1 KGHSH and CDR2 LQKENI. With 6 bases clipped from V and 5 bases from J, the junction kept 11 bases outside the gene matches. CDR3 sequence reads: CASSLSTSGVPETQYF. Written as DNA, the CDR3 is TGTGCCAGCTCGCTTTCGACTAGCGGGGTCCCCGAGACCCAGTACTTC. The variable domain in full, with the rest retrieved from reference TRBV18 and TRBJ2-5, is NAGVMQNPRHLVRRRGQEARLRCSPMKGHSHVYWYRQLPEEGLKFMVYLQKENIIDESGMPKERFSAEFPKEGPSILRIQQVVRGDSAAYFCASSLSTSGVPETQYFGPGTRLLVL.

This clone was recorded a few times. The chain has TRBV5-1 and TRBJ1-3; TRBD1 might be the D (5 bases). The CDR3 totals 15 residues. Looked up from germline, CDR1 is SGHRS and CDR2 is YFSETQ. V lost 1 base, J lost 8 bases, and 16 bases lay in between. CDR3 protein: CASSLWAGYQDTIYF. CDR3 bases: TGCGCCAGCAGCTTGTGGGCAGGGTACCAAGACACCATATATTTT.

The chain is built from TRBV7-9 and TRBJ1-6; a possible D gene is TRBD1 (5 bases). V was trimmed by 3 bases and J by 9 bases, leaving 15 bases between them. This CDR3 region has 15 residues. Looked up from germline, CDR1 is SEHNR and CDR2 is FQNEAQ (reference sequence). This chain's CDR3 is CASSFGIGGSSPLHF. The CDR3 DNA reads TGTGCCAGCAGCTTCGGCATTGGGGGGAGTTCACCCCTCCACTTT.

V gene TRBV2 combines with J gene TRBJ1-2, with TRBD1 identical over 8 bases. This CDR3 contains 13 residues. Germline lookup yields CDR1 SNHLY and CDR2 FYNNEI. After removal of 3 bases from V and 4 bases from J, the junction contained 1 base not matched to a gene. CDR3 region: CASSEGTGYGYTF. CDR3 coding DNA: TGTGCCAGCAGTGAGGGGACAGGCTATGGCTACACCTTC.

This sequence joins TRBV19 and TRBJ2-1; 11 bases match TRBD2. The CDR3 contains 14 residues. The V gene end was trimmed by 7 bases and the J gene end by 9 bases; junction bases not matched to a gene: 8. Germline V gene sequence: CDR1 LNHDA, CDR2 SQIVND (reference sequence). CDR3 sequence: CASMGLAASGEQFF. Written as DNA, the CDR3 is TGTGCCAGTATGGGACTAGCGGCCAGTGGTGAGCAGTTCTTC.

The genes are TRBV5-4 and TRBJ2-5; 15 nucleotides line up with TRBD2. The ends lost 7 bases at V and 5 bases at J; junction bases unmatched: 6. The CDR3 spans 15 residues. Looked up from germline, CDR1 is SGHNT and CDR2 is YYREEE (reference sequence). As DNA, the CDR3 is TGTGCCAGCTCCGGACTAGCGGGGGGGCTGGAGACCCAGTACTTC. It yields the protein CASSGLAGGLETQYF.

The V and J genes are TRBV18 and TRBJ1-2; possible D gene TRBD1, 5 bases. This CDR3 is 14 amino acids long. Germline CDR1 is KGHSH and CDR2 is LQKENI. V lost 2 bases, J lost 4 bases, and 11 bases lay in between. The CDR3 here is CASSPTDSSYGYTF. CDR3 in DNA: TGTGCCAGCTCACCAACAGACAGCAGCTATGGCTACACCTTC.

Here the CDR3 DNA reads TGTGCCAGCGTAAGAAGACAGGGCCAACATGGCTACACCTTC. This codes for CASVRRQGQHGYTF. This chain joins TRBV6-1 and TRBJ1-2, with 7 bases matching TRBD1. The CDR3 covers 14 residues. Unmatched junction bases numbered 12, after V lost 8 bases and J lost 6 bases. Germline CDR1 and CDR2: MNHNS and SASEGT.

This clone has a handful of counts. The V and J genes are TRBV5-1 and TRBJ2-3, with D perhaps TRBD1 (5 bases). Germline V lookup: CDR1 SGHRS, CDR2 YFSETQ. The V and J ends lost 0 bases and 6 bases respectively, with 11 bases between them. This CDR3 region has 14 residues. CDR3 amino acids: CASSLEGVPDTQYF. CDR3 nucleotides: TGCGCCAGCAGCTTGGAAGGGGTTCCCGATACGCAGTATTTT.

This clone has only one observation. The DNA of the CDR3 is TGTGCCAGCAGCCAAGGGAAGGGGGGGGCCGTAGATACGCAGTATTTT. This encodes CASSQGKGGAVDTQYF. The chain combines TRBV14 with TRBJ2-3, with D perhaps matching TRBD2 (7 bases). The V end lost 1 base, the J end lost 5 bases, and 16 bases lay between the germline ends. This CDR3 comprises 16 residues. The germline gives CDR1 SGHDN, CDR2 FVKESK.

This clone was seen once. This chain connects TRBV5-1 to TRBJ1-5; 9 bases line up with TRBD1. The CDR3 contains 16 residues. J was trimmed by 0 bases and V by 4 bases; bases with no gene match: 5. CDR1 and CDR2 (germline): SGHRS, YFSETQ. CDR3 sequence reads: CASSTGTGNSNQPQHF. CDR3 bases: TGCGCCAGCAGCACCGGGACAGGGAATAGCAATCAGCCCCAGCATTTT.

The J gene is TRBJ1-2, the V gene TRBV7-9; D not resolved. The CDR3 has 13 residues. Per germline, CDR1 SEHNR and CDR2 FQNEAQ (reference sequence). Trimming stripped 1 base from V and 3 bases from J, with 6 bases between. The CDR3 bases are TGTGCCAGCAGCTTAGAATGGGACTATGGCTACACCTTC. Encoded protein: CASSLEWDYGYTF.

In DNA, the CDR3 is TGTGCCAGCTCACCAGTAGTTGGGAGTTATGAAGCTTTCTTT. It encodes CASSPVVGSYEAFF. The gene calls are TRBV18 and TRBJ1-1, with D unclear. This CDR3 spans 14 amino acids. Germline CDR1 KGHSH, CDR2 LQKENI. Trimming took off 2 bases at V and 7 bases at J, with 14 bases between the two ends.

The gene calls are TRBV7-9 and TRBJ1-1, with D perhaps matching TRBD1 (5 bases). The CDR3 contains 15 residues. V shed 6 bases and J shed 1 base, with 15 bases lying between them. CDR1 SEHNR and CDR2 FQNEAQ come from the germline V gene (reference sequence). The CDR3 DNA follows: TGTGCCAGCAGGCGCCCGGGACTGAAGAACACTGAAGCTTTCTTT. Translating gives CASRRPGLKNTEAFF.

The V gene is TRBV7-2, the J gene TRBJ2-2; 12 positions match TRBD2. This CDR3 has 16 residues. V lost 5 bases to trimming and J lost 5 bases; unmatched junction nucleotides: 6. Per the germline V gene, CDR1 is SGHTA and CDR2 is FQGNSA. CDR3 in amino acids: CASSQLAGGKTGELFF. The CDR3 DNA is TGTGCCAGCAGCCAACTAGCGGGGGGCAAGACCGGGGAGCTGTTTTTT.

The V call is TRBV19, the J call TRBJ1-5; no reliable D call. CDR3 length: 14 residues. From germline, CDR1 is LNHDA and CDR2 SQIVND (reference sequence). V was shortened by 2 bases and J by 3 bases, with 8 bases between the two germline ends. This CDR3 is CASSISQPNQPQHF. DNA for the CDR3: TGTGCCAGTAGTATATCACAGCCCAATCAGCCCCAGCATTTT.

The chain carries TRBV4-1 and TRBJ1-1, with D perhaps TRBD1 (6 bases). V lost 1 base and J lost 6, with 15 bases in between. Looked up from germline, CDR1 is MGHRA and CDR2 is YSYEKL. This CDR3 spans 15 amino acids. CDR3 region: CASSQAGGRGPEAFF. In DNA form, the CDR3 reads TGCGCCAGCAGCCAAGCTGGCGGGCGGGGGCCTGAAGCTTTCTTT.

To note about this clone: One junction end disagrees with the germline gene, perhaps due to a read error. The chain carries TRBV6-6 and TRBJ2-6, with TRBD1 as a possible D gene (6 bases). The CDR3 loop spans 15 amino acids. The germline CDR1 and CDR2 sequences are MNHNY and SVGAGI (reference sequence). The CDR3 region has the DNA TGTGCCAGCAGCACGACAGGCTCTTGGGCCAACGTCCTGACTTTC. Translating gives CASSTTGSWANVLTF.

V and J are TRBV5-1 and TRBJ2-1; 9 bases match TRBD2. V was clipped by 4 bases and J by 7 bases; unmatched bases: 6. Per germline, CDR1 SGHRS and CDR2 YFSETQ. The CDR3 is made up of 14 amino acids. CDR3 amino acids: CASSHGTSRNEQFF. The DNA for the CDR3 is TGCGCCAGCAGCCATGGGACTAGCAGGAATGAGCAGTTCTTC.